The 15 T cell receptor beta chains listed next were all sequenced from one sample in a study of Graves' ophthalmopathy and Graves' hyperthyroidism. RNA transcripts were the source from which TCR beta CDR3 regions were amplified. RT-PCR with HTBI primers came first, then second-round multiplex PCR. TCRdb independently ran MiXCR on the multiplex PCR reads; one entry per CDR3 protein. The sample yields roughly 160,000 distinct CDR3 sequences, under 45% seen once. The sequenced sample consisted of peripheral blood. Source of these receptors: a man aged 25 to 45 with Graves' ophthalmopathy.

This clonotype occurred many times. The chain recombines TRBV5-4 with TRBJ1-1; possible D gene TRBD1, 5 bases. Trimming pared 1 base from V and 8 bases from J, leaving 12 bases between. This CDR3 has 13 residues. Germline values: CDR1 SGHNT, CDR2 YYREEE (reference sequence). CDR3: CASSLTPREEAFF. CDR3 coding DNA: TGTGCCAGCAGCTTGACCCCCAGGGAAGAAGCTTTCTTT.

This clonotype was counted ten times or more. The chain combines TRBV14 with TRBJ2-7; possibly TRBD2 for D (6 bases). With 4 bases removed from V and 2 bases from J, the gap between germline ends came to 15 bases. Germline CDR1 and CDR2: SGHDN and FVKESK. CDR3 size: 15 residues. CDR3 loop: CASSRQGRRTYEQYF. The CDR3 DNA sequence: TGTGCCAGCAGCCGTCAAGGGAGGCGGACCTACGAGCAGTACTTC. Drawing the rest from reference TRBV14 and TRBJ2-7, the complete variable domain is EAGVTQFPSHSVIEKGQTVTLRCDPISGHDNLYWYRRVMGKEIKFLLHFVKESKQDESGMPNNRFLAERTGGTYSTLKVQPAELEDSGVYFCASSRQGRRTYEQYFGPGTRLTVT.

The table lists this clonotype with many counts. The V and J genes are TRBV12-3 or TRBV12-4 and TRBJ1-2; perhaps TRBD1 as D (5 bases). V was trimmed by 1 base and J by 6 bases, leaving 9 bases between them. This CDR3 spans 13 amino acids. As DNA, the CDR3 is TGTGCCAGCAGTTTAGGGGGCTTTCATGGCTACACCTTC. It encodes CASSLGGFHGYTF.

The genes are TRBV6-2 or TRBV6-3 and TRBJ2-5; D gene uncertain. Trimming removed 0 bases from V and 2 bases from J, with 13 bases in between. This CDR3 spans 16 amino acids. Germline V gene lookup returns CDR1 MNHEY and CDR2 SVGEGT. As DNA, the CDR3 is TGTGCCAGCAGTTACTCGGAATCCAGGATTCAAGAGACCCAGTACTTC. Translated, it gives CASSYSESRIQETQYF.

This clonotype was seen many times. At one boundary the junction diverges from the germline segment, which might be a read error. The chain links TRBV7-7 to TRBJ2-5; TRBD1 agrees at 7 bases. The CDR3 extends over 13 amino acids. Per germline, CDR1 SSHAT and CDR2 FNYEAQ (reference sequence). The DNA for the CDR3 is TGTGCTAGCACCACAGGGGATCGAGAGACCCAGTACTTC. Amino acids: CASTTGDRETQYF.

This clonotype was seen only once. The gene calls are TRBV12-3 or TRBV12-4 and TRBJ1-2; tentative D call: TRBD1 (6 bases). Trimming stripped 4 bases from V and 7 bases from J, with 10 bases between. This CDR3 has 12 residues. CDR3 protein: CASSSDRLGYTF. CDR3 DNA sequence: TGTGCCAGCAGTTCCGACAGGCTTGGCTACACCTTC.

This clonotype was seen ten or more times. V gene TRBV12-3 or TRBV12-4 combines with J gene TRBJ2-7; 7 bases line up with TRBD1. The CDR3 extends over 15 amino acids. With 11 bases clipped from V and 3 bases from J, the junction kept 16 bases outside the gene matches. The CDR3 spells CASSGAGTDLYEQYF. The CDR3 DNA reads TGTGCCTCCTCTGGGGCCGGGACAGACCTCTACGAGCAGTACTTC.

In this sample, this clonotype turned up many times. V usage is TRBV29-1 and J usage is TRBJ1-1; maybe TRBD1 (6 bases). CDR3 length equals 13 residues. CDR1 SQVTM and CDR2 ANQGSEA come from the germline V gene. V was pared by 6 bases and J by 0 bases, with 11 bases between. CDR3 loop: CSVPDRLNTEAFF. In DNA form, the CDR3 reads TGCAGCGTCCCGGACAGACTGAACACTGAAGCTTTCTTT. The full variable domain, completed using reference TRBV29-1 and TRBJ1-1, is SAVISQKPSRDICQRGTSLTIQCQVDSQVTMMFWYRQQPGQSLTLIATANQGSEATYESGFVIDKFPISRPNLTFSTLTVSNMSPEDSSIYLCSVPDRLNTEAFFGQGTRLTVV.

The V and J genes are TRBV4-2 and TRBJ2-7; 7 bases match TRBD1. Germline assignment: CDR1 LGHNA and CDR2 YNFKEQ. The CDR3 is 15 amino acids. Unmatched junction bases numbered 7, after V lost 2 bases and J lost 3 bases. CDR3 coding DNA: TGTGCCAGCAGCCAAAACCGGGACAGCTTCTACGAGCAGTACTTC. Translation: CASSQNRDSFYEQYF.

This clonotype was detected ten times or more. The chain employs TRBV4-1 and TRBJ2-5; the match to TRBD1 covers 7 bases. CDR1 is MGHRA, CDR2 YSYEKL, per germline. This CDR3 spans 16 amino acids. V gave up 2 bases and J gave up 4 bases; unmatched junction bases: 10. The CDR3 loop is CASSQNPTRQGETQYF. CDR3 nucleotide sequence: TGCGCCAGCAGCCAAAACCCTACCCGACAGGGAGAGACCCAGTACTTC.

This clonotype showed up many times. The V call is TRBV6-5, the J call TRBJ2-7; TRBD2 might be the D (6 bases). The germline gives CDR1 MNHEY, CDR2 SVGAGI. The V gene lost 2 bases and the J gene lost 2 bases, with 13 bases spanning the gap. This CDR3 spans 15 amino acids. The CDR3, as DNA: TGTGCCAGCAGTTACCCTGCCGGGACTCCCTACGAGCAGTACTTC. It yields the protein CASSYPAGTPYEQYF.

J is TRBJ1-5 and V is TRBV28; no definite D call. The CDR3 totals 18 residues. V lost 0 bases and J 0 bases, leaving 15 bases between the germline ends. CDR1 is MDHEN and CDR2 is SYDVKM in the germline V gene. CDR3 in amino acids: CASSLWFGTRYSNQPQHF. CDR3 DNA sequence: TGTGCCAGCAGTTTATGGTTTGGCACTAGATATAGCAATCAGCCCCAGCATTTT.

The chain has TRBV12-3 or TRBV12-4 and TRBJ1-5, with TRBD1 identical over 9 bases. V shed 5 bases, J shed 5 bases, and the junction held 10 bases outside the gene matches. The CDR3 runs 16 residues. The CDR3 spells CASSRGDRVLYQPQHF. Written as DNA, the CDR3 is TGTGCCAGCAGTCGCGGGGACAGGGTATTGTATCAGCCCCAGCATTTT.

This clonotype was seen at least ten times. The chain recombines TRBV6-2 or TRBV6-3 with TRBJ2-7; TRBD2 matches 9 bases. The CDR3 sequence is 16 residues long. CDR1 is MNHEY, CDR2 SVGEGT, per germline. The V gene end was trimmed by 0 bases and the J gene end by 5 bases; junction bases not matched to a gene: 8. CDR3 loop: CASSYSAGLALNEQYF. DNA for the CDR3: TGTGCCAGCAGTTACTCCGCGGGACTAGCTCTGAACGAGCAGTACTTC.

This clonotype was seen repeatedly, ten times or more. The rearrangement links TRBV11-2 to TRBJ1-2, with 10 nucleotides matching TRBD1. J was trimmed by 3 bases and V by 4 bases; bases with no gene match: 8. The CDR3 runs to 16 residues. Germline V lookup: CDR1 SGHAT, CDR2 FQNNGV. The CDR3 sequence: CASSYPGQGRDYGYTF. CDR3 nucleotides: TGTGCCAGCAGCTATCCGGGACAGGGGAGGGACTATGGCTACACCTTC.